Presented here are 8 T cell receptor beta chains from one specimen sequenced in a study of T cell repertoires in cytomegalovirus infection. TCRdb independently ran MiXCR on the reads; one entry per CDR3 protein. The sample yields fewer than 350,000 distinct CDR3 sequences, over 7.5% seen once. Source material: PBMCs. These receptors originate from a human donor in good health (CMV status not recorded). Some clones in this sample may be carry-over from other donors' samples.

This clonotype occurred a few times. V gene TRBV6-6 combines with J gene TRBJ2-1; D gene uncertain. The CDR3 length is 14 residues. CDR1 and CDR2 from the germline V gene are MNHNY and SVGAGI (reference sequence). Trimming cost V 2 bases and J 8 bases, with 13 bases left between them. The CDR3: CASSYESLTDEQFF. In nucleotides, the CDR3 is TGTGCCAGCAGTTACGAGTCCTTGACCGATGAGCAGTTCTTC.

In its sample, this clonotype was seen many times. The chain joins TRBV7-2 to TRBJ1-1; D possibly corresponds to TRBD1 (5 bases). Germline V lookup: CDR1 SGHTA, CDR2 FQGNSA. V lost 5 bases and J lost 0, with 10 bases in between. This CDR3 contains 14 residues. For the CDR3, the DNA is TGTGCCAGCAGCCCCGAGGGGCTGAACACTGAAGCTTTCTTT. It specifies CASSPEGLNTEAFF.

This clonotype was counted at least ten times. V is TRBV7-8 and J is TRBJ2-7; the match to TRBD2 covers 12 bases. The CDR3 totals 16 residues. Germline loops: CDR1 SGHVS, CDR2 FQNEAQ. Trimming took 4 bases from V and 4 from J; bases not matched to a gene: 8. Here the CDR3 reads CASSSYRLAGEYEQYF. Here the CDR3 DNA reads TGTGCCAGCAGCTCCTACCGACTAGCGGGGGAATACGAGCAGTACTTC.

The chain combines TRBV27 with TRBJ1-4; 7 bases match TRBD1. From germline, CDR1 is MNHEY and CDR2 SMNVEV (reference sequence). Trimming at V came to 2 bases and at J to 10 bases, leaving 4 bases not matched to a gene. CDR3 length: 13 residues. The CDR3 bases are TGTGCCAGCAGTTTACAGGGGGATAGAAAACTGTTTTTT. Its protein is CASSLQGDRKLFF.

This clonotype was found many times. This chain joins TRBV28 and TRBJ1-6; tentatively, D is TRBD1 (5 bases). V was trimmed by 0 bases and J by 10 bases, leaving 13 bases between them. The CDR3 totals 15 residues. Germline V gives CDR1 MDHEN, CDR2 SYDVKM. The CDR3 loop reads CASSLWGPEGSPLHF. As DNA, the CDR3 is TGTGCCAGCAGTTTATGGGGACCGGAGGGGTCACCCCTCCACTTT.

Ten or more counts support this clonotype. The chain carries TRBV28 and TRBJ1-2; 10 nucleotides agree with TRBD1. Germline lookup yields CDR1 MDHEN and CDR2 SYDVKM. Unmatched junction bases numbered 10, after V lost 7 bases and J lost 2 bases. The CDR3 sequence is 16 residues long. The CDR3, as DNA: TGTGCCAGCACTATACTCCCGGGACAGGGGAACTATGGCTACACCTTC. Translated, it gives CASTILPGQGNYGYTF.

This clonotype was seen repeatedly, ten times or more. This chain joins TRBV15 and TRBJ2-6; the D gene is possibly TRBD2 (6 bases). Trimming cost V 5 bases and J 1 base, with 18 bases left between them. This CDR3 spans 18 amino acids. Germline V lookup: CDR1 LNHNV, CDR2 YYDKDF (reference sequence). CDR3: CATSGGTRFLSGANVLTF. The CDR3 bases are TGTGCCACCAGCGGCGGGACCCGCTTCTTGTCTGGGGCCAACGTCCTGACTTTC.

This clonotype was seen a handful of times. V gene TRBV7-9 combines with J gene TRBJ2-7; 8 bases line up with TRBD1. The CDR3 has 15 amino acids. Per germline, CDR1 SEHNR and CDR2 FQNEAQ (reference sequence). Losses at the gene ends were 6 bases for V and 4 bases for J; bases not matched to a gene: 11. This chain's CDR3 is CASRGRGQESYEQYF. The CDR3 DNA is TGTGCCAGCAGGGGTCGGGGACAGGAGTCGTACGAGCAGTACTTC. Looking up the rest from reference TRBV7-9 and TRBJ2-7 gives the full variable domain: DTGVSQNPRHKITKRGQNVTFRCDPISEHNRLYWYRQTLGQGPEFLTYFQNEAQLEKSRLLSDRFSAERPKGSFSTLEIQRTEQGDSAMYLCASRGRGQESYEQYFGPGTRLTVT.